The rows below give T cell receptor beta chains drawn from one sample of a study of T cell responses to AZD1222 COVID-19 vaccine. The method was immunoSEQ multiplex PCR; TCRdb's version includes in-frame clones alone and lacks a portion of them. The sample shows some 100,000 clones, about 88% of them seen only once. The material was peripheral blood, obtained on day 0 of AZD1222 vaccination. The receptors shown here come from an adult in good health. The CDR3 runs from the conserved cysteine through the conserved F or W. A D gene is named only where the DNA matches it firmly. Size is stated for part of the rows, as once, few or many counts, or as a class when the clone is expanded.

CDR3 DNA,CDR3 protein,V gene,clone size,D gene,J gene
TGTGCCAGCACCCTTGACATAGGGCTCGGAAACACCATATATTTT,CASTLDIGLGNTIYF,TRBV6-6,once,.,TRBJ1-3
TGTGCCACCAGTGATCCCGCTCGCAATGAGCAGTTCTTC,CATSDPARNEQFF,TRBV24-1,.,.,TRBJ2-1
TGTGCCAGCAGCCTCCGCAATGAGCAGTTCTTC,CASSLRNEQFF,TRBV3-1/TRBV3-2,.,.,TRBJ2-1
TGTGCCAGCAGCCCACGACAGGGGGCCATAGCCAAAAACATTCAGTACTTC,CASSPRQGAIAKNIQYF,TRBV7-8,.,TRBD1,TRBJ2-4
TGTGCCACCGGTCGGACTAGCGATGGCGGGGAGCTGTTTTTT,CATGRTSDGGELFF,TRBV7-3,.,TRBD2,TRBJ2-2
TGTGCCAGCAGCCCCGGACAGGGGGCGGGGGAGCAGTACTTC,CASSPGQGAGEQYF,TRBV7-3,once,TRBD1,TRBJ2-7
TGTGCCAGCAGCTTAGAGTGGTACAATGAGCAGTTCTTC,CASSLEWYNEQFF,TRBV7-3,.,.,TRBJ2-1
TGCAGCGTTGAACCAAGCGGGGACACTGAAGCTTTCTTT,CSVEPSGDTEAFF,TRBV29-1,.,.,TRBJ1-1
TGCGCCAGCAGCTTGGGGAGCGGACCGACAGATACGCAGTATTTT,CASSLGSGPTDTQYF,TRBV5-1,few,.,TRBJ2-3
TGCAGCGTCGCTCTGACCGGGACCGGGGAGCTGTTTTTT,CSVALTGTGELFF,TRBV29-1,.,.,TRBJ2-2
TGTGCCAGCAGCCCCGCCTGGATTAGCGGGGGCGCAGATACGCAGTATTTT,CASSPAWISGGADTQYF,TRBV7-8,.,TRBD2,TRBJ2-3
TGTGCCAGCAGTGCCACAGGGGGAGGCAATCAGCCCCAGCATTTT,CASSATGGGNQPQHF,TRBV6-4,once,TRBD1,TRBJ1-5
TGTGCCAGCAGTCTTAACCGCGGGGGGGCAAGGGACTATGGCTACACCTTC,CASSLNRGGARDYGYTF,TRBV2,.,.,TRBJ1-2
TGTGCCAGCAGCTTCTCAGCGGGGGGGAGGAATGAGCAGTTCTTC,CASSFSAGGRNEQFF,TRBV5-6,.,TRBD2,TRBJ2-1
TGCAGCGTTCGTTTTAGCGTAGAGTTCTTC,CSVRFSVEFF,TRBV29-1,few,.,TRBJ2-1
TGTGCCAGCAGCGTAGGGACAGGGAACTACTACGAGCAGTACTTC,CASSVGTGNYYEQYF,TRBV9,once,TRBD1,TRBJ2-7
TGTGCCAGCAGCCCGACAGCGTGGAACACTGAAGCTTTCTTT,CASSPTAWNTEAFF,TRBV7-2,.,.,TRBJ1-1
TGTGCGTTGGAGCGGGGAAATCGGGAAAAACTGTTTTTT,CALERGNREKLFF,TRBV30,once,.,TRBJ1-4
TGCAGTGCCGAGGGGGGGGACAGTCTCTATTTT,CSAEGGDSLYF,TRBV20-1,.,TRBD1,TRBJ1-3
TGTGCCAGCAGTTTTTTGGGACAGTTCAATCAGCCCCAGCATTTT,CASSFLGQFNQPQHF,TRBV28,.,TRBD1,TRBJ1-5
TGTGCCAGCAGCGTAGGACAGGGGGCTGGCTACACCTTC,CASSVGQGAGYTF,TRBV9,.,TRBD1,TRBJ1-2
TGTGCCAGCAGCCAGGGGACCTACAATGAGCAGTTCTTC,CASSQGTYNEQFF,TRBV6-2/TRBV6-3,.,.,TRBJ2-1
TGTGCTAGTGGATGGACAGGGGGCGATATCGCTTTCTTT,CASGWTGGDIAFF,TRBV12-5,.,TRBD1,TRBJ1-1
TGTGCCAGTAGTATAACCCGTTCCGTCCTAGGCAATCAGCCCCAGCATTTT,CASSITRSVLGNQPQHF,TRBV19,.,.,TRBJ1-5
TGCGCCAGCAGCCAACTAGGAGGCTACAATGAGCAGTTCTTC,CASSQLGGYNEQFF,TRBV4-1,.,.,TRBJ2-1
TGCGCCAGCAGCGGGGGACTAGCGGGAGTCAATGAGCAGTTCTTC,CASSGGLAGVNEQFF,TRBV5-1,once,TRBD2,TRBJ2-1
TGTGCCAGCAGCTTAGTTTCAGGGTCTAATGAAAAACTGTTTTTT,CASSLVSGSNEKLFF,TRBV7-2,.,.,TRBJ1-4
TGCGCCAGCAGCTTCACAGGTTTCAGAGAGACCCAGTACTTC,CASSFTGFRETQYF,TRBV5-1,.,.,TRBJ2-5
TGTGCCAGCAGCTTGGAGGCCTGGGAGATCGGGGAGACCCAGTACTTC,CASSLEAWEIGETQYF,TRBV5-5,.,.,TRBJ2-5
TGTGCCAGCAGCCAAGATTGGCGGGGGCAAGAGACCCAGTACTTC,CASSQDWRGQETQYF,TRBV3-1/TRBV3-2,.,TRBD2,TRBJ2-5
TGTGCCGGCAAACTGGGACAGAACTATGGCTACACCTTC,CAGKLGQNYGYTF,TRBV2,once,TRBD1,TRBJ1-2
TGCAGTGGAGGAGGGGGCTACGAGCAGTACTTC,CSGGGGYEQYF,TRBV20-1,.,.,TRBJ2-7
TGTGCCAGCAGTGAACGTTCCTACGAGCAGTACTTC,CASSERSYEQYF,TRBV6-1,.,.,TRBJ2-7
TGTGCCAGCAGCTCCGGGACCTTGAACACCGGGGAGCTGTTTTTT,CASSSGTLNTGELFF,TRBV11-2,.,.,TRBJ2-2
TGTGCCAGCAGCCAAATGGCGGCCGTGACAGACAATGAGCAGTTCTTC,CASSQMAAVTDNEQFF,TRBV7-8,.,.,TRBJ2-1
TGTGCCAGTAGTTTTGGCAGGGGGAATTCACCCCTCCACTTT,CASSFGRGNSPLHF,TRBV19,once,TRBD1,TRBJ1-6
TGTGCCAGCAGCTTGCAGGGAACACACAATGAGCAGTTCTTC,CASSLQGTHNEQFF,TRBV11-1,once,.,TRBJ2-1
TGTGCCTGGAGTAATTCCCCTGGGTCGTTCGCGGAAGCTTTCTTT,CAWSNSPGSFAEAFF,TRBV30,.,.,TRBJ1-1
TGTGCCAGCAGCTTAAACAGGGTGCGGGATGAAAAACTGTTTTTT,CASSLNRVRDEKLFF,TRBV11-3,few,.,TRBJ1-4
TGTGCCAGCAGCCTTGAGGCCTTTAACTACAATGAGCAGTTCTTC,CASSLEAFNYNEQFF,TRBV9,.,.,TRBJ2-1
TGTGCCAGCAGCCAACGACAGGGTGATGAAGCTTTCTTT,CASSQRQGDEAFF,TRBV3-1/TRBV3-2,.,TRBD1,TRBJ1-1
TGTGCCAGCAGACCTACAAGACAGGGCAGAAGGGAAAAACTGTTTTTT,CASRPTRQGRREKLFF,TRBV2,.,TRBD1,TRBJ1-4
TGCGCCAGCAGCCAAGAGCCGACTAGGACCGAGACCCAGTACTTC,CASSQEPTRTETQYF,TRBV4-1,.,.,TRBJ2-5
TGTGCCAGCAGCCCGGGACCGAGGGACAGGGCCCCGCGTAATTCACCCCTCCACTTT,CASSPGPRDRAPRNSPLHF,TRBV5-6,.,TRBD1,TRBJ1-6
TGTGCCAGTACTCCATCCCGGGGCGCGGCGAACTATGGCTACACCTTC,CASTPSRGAANYGYTF,TRBV19,.,.,TRBJ1-2
TGTGCCAGCAGTCGAGGGACCTTTAGCAATCAGCCCCAGCATTTT,CASSRGTFSNQPQHF,TRBV6-5,.,.,TRBJ1-5
TGTGCCAGCAGCTTAGCGACGGCGGGAGGGCCAGATACGCAGTATTTT,CASSLATAGGPDTQYF,TRBV7-2,.,TRBD2,TRBJ2-3
TGTGCCAGCAGTGGCTGGAGCACCGGGGAGCTGTTTTTT,CASSGWSTGELFF,TRBV25-1,.,.,TRBJ2-2